The clone carrying this TCR beta chain has a count of ten or more. What it recognizes is unknown. This sample was taken from a study of prognosis after radiotherapy for stage I lung cancer. General study results and limits: Before stereotactic body radiation therapy the median unique TCR clone count was about 10,000, and afterwards it fell to roughly 7,000.

Genomic DNA provided the template from which TCR beta CDR3 was amplified by two-round multiplex PCR. First-round PCR used primers specific to each TRBV and TRBJ gene. TCRdb re-analysed the multiplex PCR reads in MiXCR, keeping a single row per CDR3 protein. The table records around 56,000 distinct CDR3 sequences, approximately 25% of them present only once. Germline V gives CDR1 LGHDT, CDR2 YNNKEL (reference sequence). The V end was cut by 5 bases, the J end by 3 bases, with 12 bases between. The CDR3 length is 14 residues. The chain couples TRBV3-1 to TRBJ2-3; D may be TRBD1 or TRBD2 (5 bases each). This TCR was sampled from a donor of 50 years or more with non-small cell lung cancer. The specimen was PBMCs, collected before or after stereotactic body radiation therapy (not recorded which). The CDR3 loop reads CASSGDGGTDTQYF. The CDR3 DNA is TGTGCCAGCAGCGGGGACGGAGGTACAGATACGCAGTATTTT.